What follows are 21 T cell receptor beta chains derived from one specimen sequenced in a study of T cells in Graves' hyperthyroidism and ophthalmopathy. What was amplified from RNA transcripts were TCR beta CDR3 regions. The study used the HTBI primer set for a first-round RT-PCR of the TCR CDR3. TCRdb analysed the multiplex PCR reads with MiXCR anew, one entry per CDR3 protein. Of hundreds of thousands of distinct CDR3 sequences detected, 14% to 15% appear once; the ten largest clones hold 13%. Sequencing input: blood. The receptors come from a man aged 18 to 35 with Graves' ophthalmopathy.

In this sample, this clonotype turned up many times. V is TRBV7-2 and J is TRBJ2-4; 8 bases match TRBD1. After removal of 6 bases from V and 2 bases from J, the junction contained 12 bases not matched to a gene. The CDR3 is 17 residues long. CDR1 and CDR2 from the germline V gene are SGHTA and FQGNSA. The CDR3 DNA follows: TGTGCCAGCAGTATAATAGCAGGGGGCGCGTCCAAAAACATTCAGTACTTC. Translating gives CASSIIAGGASKNIQYF.

This clonotype was observed many times. V is TRBV20-1 and J is TRBJ2-1; D may match TRBD1 or TRBD2 (5 bases each). CDR3 length equals 15 residues. V dropped 3 bases and J dropped 4 bases, with 16 bases sitting between them. Germline CDR1 is DFQATT and CDR2 is SNEGSKA (reference sequence). The CDR3 bases are TGCAGTGCTAGCCCTCTCCGGGACGCGTACAATGAGCAGTTCTTC. It yields the protein CSASPLRDAYNEQFF.

This clonotype was picked up many times. V is TRBV7-6 and J is TRBJ2-7; D perhaps matches TRBD1 (6 bases). This CDR3 is 14 amino acids long. Trimming took off 5 bases at V and 6 bases at J, with 17 bases between the two ends. Looked up from germline, CDR1 is SGHVS and CDR2 is FNYEAQ. The CDR3 reads CASSPTGTLREQYF. Here the CDR3 DNA reads TGTGCCAGCAGCCCTACAGGGACCCTTCGCGAGCAGTACTTC.

This clonotype has ten or more counts. The chain uses TRBV30 and TRBJ2-1; the match to TRBD1 covers 7 bases. With 2 bases clipped from V and 9 bases from J, the junction kept 13 bases outside the gene matches. This CDR3 region has 15 residues. Germline V lookup: CDR1 GTSNPN, CDR2 SVGIG (reference sequence). The CDR3: CAWSPDGQVIGEQFF. For the CDR3, the DNA is TGTGCCTGGAGTCCCGACGGACAGGTGATAGGTGAGCAGTTCTTC.

Ten or more counts support this clonotype. The chain has TRBV7-9 and TRBJ2-5; maybe TRBD1 (6 bases). The CDR3 contains 16 residues. From germline, CDR1 is SEHNR and CDR2 FQNEAQ (reference sequence). Trimming pared 4 bases from V and 5 bases from J, leaving 20 bases between. CDR3 in DNA: TGTGCCAGCAGCTCATTAACAGGGAAAAGGTGGGAGACCCAGTACTTC. Amino acids: CASSSLTGKRWETQYF.

This clonotype appeared a few times. This chain joins TRBV10-1 and TRBJ1-4; 7 nucleotides align to TRBD1. With 3 bases clipped from V and 8 bases from J, the junction kept 6 bases outside the gene matches. CDR3 length: 14 amino acids. The germline V gene has CDR1 WNHNN and CDR2 SYGVQD (reference sequence). CDR3 loop: CASSEGRGEEKLFF. CDR3 DNA sequence: TGCGCCAGCAGTGAAGGCAGGGGGGAAGAAAAACTGTTTTTT.

This clonotype was counted a few times. The chain links TRBV5-1 to TRBJ2-7; D is possibly TRBD1 (6 bases). Germline loops: CDR1 SGHRS, CDR2 YFSETQ. This CDR3 is 15 amino acids long. Trimming removed 1 base from V and 0 bases from J, with 11 bases in between. CDR3 sequence (DNA): TGCGCCAGCAGCTTGTATGCAGGGGTCTCCTACGAGCAGTACTTC. Residues: CASSLYAGVSYEQYF.

This clonotype was seen ten or more times. The V gene is TRBV6-5, the J gene TRBJ1-2; the D is unclear. V was pared by 0 bases and J by 8 bases, with 10 bases between. The CDR3 has 13 amino acids. Germline CDR1 MNHEY, CDR2 SVGAGI. In DNA form, the CDR3 reads TGTGCCAGCAGTTACTCGAATGGGAGGGGCTACACCTTC. Translating it yields CASSYSNGRGYTF.

This clonotype was detected a few times. The genes are TRBV30 and TRBJ1-2; TRBD1 might be the D (5 bases). There are 13 residues in the CDR3. V was clipped by 8 bases and J by 7 bases, with 20 bases between them. Germline CDR1 is GTSNPN and CDR2 is SVGIG (reference sequence). The CDR3 nucleotides read TGTGCCGGGACGGGCCAAATCTATTCTGGCTACACCTTC. Its translation: CAGTGQIYSGYTF.

This clonotype has a handful of counts. It may be a read error: a sequence one base away is much more abundant. V and J are TRBV7-2 and TRBJ1-1; 7 nucleotides agree with TRBD1. The germline gives CDR1 SGHTA, CDR2 FQGNSA. CDR3 length: 13 amino acids. V was pared by 4 bases and J by 3 bases, with 2 bases of the junction left unmatched. CDR3 protein: CASSWDRDTEAFF. In DNA, the CDR3 is TGTGCCAGCAGCTGGGACAGAGACACTGAAGCTTTCTTT.

This clonotype was seen ten or more times. The rearrangement links TRBV28 to TRBJ1-2, with 8 bases matching TRBD1. Germline assignment: CDR1 MDHEN and CDR2 SYDVKM. With V trimmed by 5 bases and J by 3 bases, 5 bases remained unmatched. CDR3 length: 14 amino acids. The CDR3 spells CASSPTGDDYGYTF. The CDR3 DNA follows: TGTGCCAGCAGTCCGACAGGGGATGACTATGGCTACACCTTC.

The chain links TRBV3-1 to TRBJ2-1; 7 nucleotides line up with TRBD2. The CDR3 loop spans 17 amino acids. V dropped 4 bases and J dropped 4; count of bases not matched to a gene: 13. In germline, CDR1 is LGHDT, CDR2 YNNKEL (reference sequence). CDR3 region: CASSPGIAAGPYNEQFF. CDR3 bases: TGTGCCAGCAGCCCAGGAATTGCAGCGGGACCTTACAATGAGCAGTTCTTC.

In this sample, this clonotype turned up many times. V gene TRBV7-2 combines with J gene TRBJ2-1, with 15 positions matching TRBD2. V was clipped by 4 bases and J by 9 bases; unmatched bases: 13. Germline assignment: CDR1 SGHTA and CDR2 FQGNSA. The CDR3 spans 18 residues. The CDR3 bases are TGTGCCAGCAGCTCGTCCGGGGGACTAGCGGGGGGCTATGGTGAGCAGTTCTTC. Translation: CASSSSGGLAGGYGEQFF.

This clonotype appeared many times. This chain joins TRBV20-1 and TRBJ2-3; D is possibly TRBD2 (5 bases). V was pared by 0 bases and J by 4 bases, with 5 bases between. This CDR3 is built from 12 residues. Germline V gives CDR1 DFQATT, CDR2 SNEGSKA (reference sequence). The CDR3 nucleotides are TGCAGTGCTAGAGACGGGGCAGATACGCAGTATTTT. Its protein product is CSARDGADTQYF.

In its sample, this clonotype was seen many times. The V gene is TRBV7-2, the J gene TRBJ2-7; D uncertain. V dropped 5 bases and J dropped 4 bases, with 15 bases sitting between them. From germline, CDR1 is SGHTA and CDR2 FQGNSA. The CDR3 covers 14 residues. CDR3 residues: CASSPPSVQYEQYF. As DNA, the CDR3 is TGTGCCAGCAGCCCCCCGTCCGTTCAGTACGAGCAGTACTTC.

There are many counts of this clonotype. The V and J genes are TRBV5-1 and TRBJ2-3; 9 bases fit TRBD1. The CDR3 covers 15 residues. Looked up from germline, CDR1 is SGHRS and CDR2 is YFSETQ. Trimming took 4 bases from V and 5 from J; bases not matched to a gene: 8. The CDR3 is CASSTGTGTGDTQYF. Here the CDR3 DNA reads TGCGCCAGCAGCACGGGGACAGGGACCGGAGATACGCAGTATTTT. The whole variable domain, remainder taken from reference TRBV5-1 and TRBJ2-3, is KAGVTQTPRYLIKTRGQQVTLSCSPISGHRSVSWYQQTPGQGLQFLFEYFSETQRNKGNFPGRFSGRQFSNSRSEMNVSTLELGDSALYLCASSTGTGTGDTQYFGPGTRLTVL.

There are many counts of this clonotype. The gene calls are TRBV3-1 and TRBJ1-4, with D hard to call. There are 16 residues in the CDR3. CDR1 and CDR2 (germline): LGHDT, YNNKEL (reference sequence). Trimming pared 4 bases from V and 0 bases from J, leaving 12 bases between. CDR3 amino acids: CASSPSPAATNEKLFF. CDR3 nucleotide sequence: TGTGCCAGCAGCCCCTCACCGGCCGCAACTAATGAAAAACTGTTTTTT.

This clonotype showed up many times. The chain carries TRBV7-9 and TRBJ1-2, with D possibly matching TRBD1 (6 bases). Trimming left V 5 bases short and J 2 bases short, with 12 bases between. CDR3 length: 14 amino acids. Germline CDR1 is SEHNR and CDR2 is FQNEAQ (reference sequence). The CDR3 here is CASSASGANYGYTF. The CDR3 DNA is TGTGCCAGCAGCGCCTCAGGGGCCAACTATGGCTACACCTTC.

This clonotype appeared many times. The CDR3 DNA follows: TGTGCCAGCAGCCCAATCGGGGGGAGCCATACGCAGTATTTT. Its translation: CASSPIGGSHTQYF. This rearrangement joins TRBV3-1 to TRBJ2-3; TRBD2 agrees at 7 bases. The CDR3 consists of 14 residues. Looked up from germline, CDR1 is LGHDT and CDR2 is YNNKEL (reference sequence). Trimming took 4 bases from V and 7 from J; bases not matched to a gene: 8.

V usage is TRBV6-4 and J usage is TRBJ2-1; perhaps TRBD1 as D (6 bases). The germline CDR1 and CDR2 sequences are MRHNA and SNTAGT. V was trimmed by 5 bases and J by 6 bases, leaving 17 bases between them. The CDR3 loop spans 15 amino acids. For the CDR3, the DNA is TGTGCCAGCAGTAATTCCGGGACACGTTTCAATGAGCAGTTCTTC. It specifies CASSNSGTRFNEQFF.

V usage is TRBV7-2 and J usage is TRBJ2-7; 13 bases align to TRBD2. CDR3 length: 15 amino acids. Germline lookup yields CDR1 SGHTA and CDR2 FQGNSA. The J segment lost 7 bases and the V segment lost 5 bases, leaving 8 bases of the junction unmatched. CDR3 region: CASSPGTSGAVEQYF. The DNA for the CDR3 is TGTGCCAGCAGCCCCGGGACTAGCGGGGCCGTGGAGCAGTACTTC.